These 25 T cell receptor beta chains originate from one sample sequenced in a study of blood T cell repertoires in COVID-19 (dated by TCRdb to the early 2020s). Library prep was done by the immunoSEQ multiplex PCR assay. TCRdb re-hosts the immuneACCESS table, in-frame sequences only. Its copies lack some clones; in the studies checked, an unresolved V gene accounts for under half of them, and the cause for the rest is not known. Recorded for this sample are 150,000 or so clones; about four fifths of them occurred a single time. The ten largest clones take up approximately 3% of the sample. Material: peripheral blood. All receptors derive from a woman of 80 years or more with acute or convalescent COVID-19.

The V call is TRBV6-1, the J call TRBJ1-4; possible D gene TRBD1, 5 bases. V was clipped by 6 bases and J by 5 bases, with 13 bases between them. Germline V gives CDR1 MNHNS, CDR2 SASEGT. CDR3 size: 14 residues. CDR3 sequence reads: CASSTQGFNEKLFF. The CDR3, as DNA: TGTGCCAGCAGCACCCAGGGTTTCAATGAAAAACTGTTTTTT.

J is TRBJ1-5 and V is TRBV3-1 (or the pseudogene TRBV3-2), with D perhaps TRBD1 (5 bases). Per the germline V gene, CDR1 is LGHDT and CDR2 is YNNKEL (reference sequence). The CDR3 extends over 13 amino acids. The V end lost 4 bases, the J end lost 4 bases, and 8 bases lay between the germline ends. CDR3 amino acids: CASSLAGNQPQHF. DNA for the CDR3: TGTGCCAGCAGCCTCGCAGGGAATCAGCCCCAGCATTTT.

The CDR3 DNA reads as TGTGCCAGCAGCCCGGGGGGGTCCTATGGCTACACCTTC. This gives the protein CASSPGGSYGYTF. The chain is built from TRBV13 and TRBJ1-2; tentatively, D is TRBD1 (5 bases). This CDR3 spans 13 amino acids. V lost 5 bases and J lost 4, with 11 bases in between. The germline gives CDR1 PRHDT, CDR2 FYEKMQ (reference sequence).

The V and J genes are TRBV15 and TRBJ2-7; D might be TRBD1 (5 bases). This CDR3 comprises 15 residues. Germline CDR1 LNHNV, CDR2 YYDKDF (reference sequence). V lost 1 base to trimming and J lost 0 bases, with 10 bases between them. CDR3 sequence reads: CATSRADRNSYEQYF. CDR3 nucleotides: TGTGCCACCAGCAGAGCCGACAGAAACTCCTACGAGCAGTACTTC.

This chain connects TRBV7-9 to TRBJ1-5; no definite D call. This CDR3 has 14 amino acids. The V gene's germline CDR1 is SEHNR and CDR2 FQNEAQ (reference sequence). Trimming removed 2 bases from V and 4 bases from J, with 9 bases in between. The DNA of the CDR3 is TGTGCCAGCAGCTTAATCACTGTGAATCAGCCCCAGCATTTT. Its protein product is CASSLITVNQPQHF.

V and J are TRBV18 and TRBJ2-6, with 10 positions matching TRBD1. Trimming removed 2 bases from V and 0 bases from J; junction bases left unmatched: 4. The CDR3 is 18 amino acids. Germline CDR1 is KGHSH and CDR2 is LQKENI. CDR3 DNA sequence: TGTGCCAGCTCACCAGGACAGGGGGACGGCTCTGGGGCCAACGTCCTGACTTTC. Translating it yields CASSPGQGDGSGANVLTF.

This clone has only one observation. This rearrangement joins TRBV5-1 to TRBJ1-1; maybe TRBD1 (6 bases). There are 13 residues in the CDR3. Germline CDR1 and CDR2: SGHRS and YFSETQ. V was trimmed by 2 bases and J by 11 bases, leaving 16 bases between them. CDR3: CASSFQGTVGAFF. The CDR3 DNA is TGCGCCAGCAGCTTCCAGGGGACGGTTGGGGCTTTCTTT.

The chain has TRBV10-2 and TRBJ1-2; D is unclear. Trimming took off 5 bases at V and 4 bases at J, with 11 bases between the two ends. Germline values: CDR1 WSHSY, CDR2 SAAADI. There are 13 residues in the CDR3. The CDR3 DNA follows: TGCGCCAGCAGTCGCGACGGGGTCTATGGCTACACCTTC. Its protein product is CASSRDGVYGYTF.

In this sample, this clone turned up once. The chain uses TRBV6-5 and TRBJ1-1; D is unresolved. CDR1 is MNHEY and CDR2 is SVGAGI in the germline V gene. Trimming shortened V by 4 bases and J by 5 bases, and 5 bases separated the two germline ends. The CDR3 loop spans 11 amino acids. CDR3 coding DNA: TGTGCCAGCAGTTTCGAGACTGAAGCTTTCTTT. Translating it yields CASSFETEAFF.

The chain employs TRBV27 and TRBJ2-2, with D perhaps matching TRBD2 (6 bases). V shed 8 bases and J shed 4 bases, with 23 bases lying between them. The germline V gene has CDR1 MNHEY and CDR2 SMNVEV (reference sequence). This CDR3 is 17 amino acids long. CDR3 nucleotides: TGTGCCAGCTCCCGAAGAGGTGAGGCGGGGCCCACCGGGGAGCTGTTTTTT. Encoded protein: CASSRRGEAGPTGELFF.

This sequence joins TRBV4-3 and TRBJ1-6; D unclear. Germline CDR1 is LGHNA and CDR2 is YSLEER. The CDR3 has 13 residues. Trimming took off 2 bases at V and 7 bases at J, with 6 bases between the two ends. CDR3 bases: TGCGCCAGCAGCCAAAGAGGGAATTCACCCCTCCACTTT. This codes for CASSQRGNSPLHF.

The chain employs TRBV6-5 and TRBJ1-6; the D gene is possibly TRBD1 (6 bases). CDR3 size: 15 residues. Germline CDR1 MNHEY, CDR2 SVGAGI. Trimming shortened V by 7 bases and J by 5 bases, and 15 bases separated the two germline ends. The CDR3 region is CASTAHRADNSPLHF. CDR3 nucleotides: TGTGCCAGCACCGCCCACAGGGCGGATAATTCACCCCTCCACTTT.

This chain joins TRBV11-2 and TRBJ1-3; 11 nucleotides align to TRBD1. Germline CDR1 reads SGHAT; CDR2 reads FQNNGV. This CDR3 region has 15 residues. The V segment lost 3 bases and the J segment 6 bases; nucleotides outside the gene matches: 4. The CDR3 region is CASSFGQGAANTIYF. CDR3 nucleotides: TGTGCCAGCAGCTTCGGACAGGGGGCTGCAAACACCATATATTTT.

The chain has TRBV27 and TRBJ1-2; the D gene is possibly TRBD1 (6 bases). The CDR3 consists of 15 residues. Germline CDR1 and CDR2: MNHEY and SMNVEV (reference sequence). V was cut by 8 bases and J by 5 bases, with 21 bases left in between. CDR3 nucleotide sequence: TGTGCCAGCCGAAAGACAGGTCTTAAATGGTATGGCTACACCTTC. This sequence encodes CASRKTGLKWYGYTF.

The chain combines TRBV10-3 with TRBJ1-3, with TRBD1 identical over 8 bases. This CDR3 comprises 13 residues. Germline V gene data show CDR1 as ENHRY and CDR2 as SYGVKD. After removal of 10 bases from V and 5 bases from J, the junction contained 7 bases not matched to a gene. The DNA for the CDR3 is TGTGCCACCTGGACAGGGAATCGAAACACCATATATTTT. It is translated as CATWTGNRNTIYF.

CDR3 in DNA: TGCAGCGTTGCCGGGGAACCAAAGAGCTCCTACAATGAGCAGTTCTTC. The encoded protein is CSVAGEPKSSYNEQFF. The chain combines TRBV29-1 with TRBJ2-1, with D possibly matching TRBD2 (5 bases). Germline loops: CDR1 SQVTM, CDR2 ANQGSEA. The V end was cut by 4 bases, the J end by 0 bases, with 16 bases between. This CDR3 has 16 residues.

The CDR3 reads CAISPDTNYGYTF. The CDR3 nucleotides are TGTGCCATCAGTCCCGACACCAACTATGGCTACACCTTC. V and J are TRBV10-3 and TRBJ1-2; no clear D gene. The CDR3 totals 13 residues. The V end was cut by 5 bases, the J end by 2 bases, with 9 bases between. Germline-derived CDR1 and CDR2 are ENHRY and SYGVKD.

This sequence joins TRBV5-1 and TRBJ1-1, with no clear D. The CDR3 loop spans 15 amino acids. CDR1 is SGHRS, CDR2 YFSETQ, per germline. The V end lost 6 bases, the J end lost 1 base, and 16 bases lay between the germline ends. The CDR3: CASTRRAGTNTEAFF. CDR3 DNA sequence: TGCGCCAGCACCCGGAGGGCGGGCACGAACACTGAAGCTTTCTTT.

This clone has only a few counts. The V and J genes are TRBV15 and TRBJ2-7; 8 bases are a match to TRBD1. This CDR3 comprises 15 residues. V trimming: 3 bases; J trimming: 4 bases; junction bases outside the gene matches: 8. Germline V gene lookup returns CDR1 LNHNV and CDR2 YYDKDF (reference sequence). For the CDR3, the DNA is TGTGCCACCAGCAGGAGAGGACAGGGCGGGTACGAGCAGTACTTC. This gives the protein CATSRRGQGGYEQYF.

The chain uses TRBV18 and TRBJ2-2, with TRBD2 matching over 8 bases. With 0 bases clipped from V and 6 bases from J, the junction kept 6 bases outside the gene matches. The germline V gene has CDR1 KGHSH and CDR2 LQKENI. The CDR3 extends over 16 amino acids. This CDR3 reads CASSPPVRGASGELFF. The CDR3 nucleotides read TGTGCCAGCTCACCACCGGTGCGGGGGGCCTCCGGGGAGCTGTTTTTT.

The CDR3 coding sequence is TGTGCCAGCAGCCACCAAGGACAGGGGGTGGATCGTCGGACCGGGGAGCTGTTTTTT. Its protein is CASSHQGQGVDRRTGELFF. This chain links TRBV2 with TRBJ2-2, with 10 bases matching TRBD1. CDR1 is SNHLY and CDR2 is FYNNEI in the germline V gene. The CDR3 is 19 residues long. The J segment lost 5 bases and the V segment lost 6 bases, leaving 18 bases of the junction unmatched.

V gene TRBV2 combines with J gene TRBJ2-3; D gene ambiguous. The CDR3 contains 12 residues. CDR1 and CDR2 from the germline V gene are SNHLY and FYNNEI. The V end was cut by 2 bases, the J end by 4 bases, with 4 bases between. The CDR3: CASSETADTQYF. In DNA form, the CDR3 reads TGTGCCAGCAGTGAAACTGCAGATACGCAGTATTTT.

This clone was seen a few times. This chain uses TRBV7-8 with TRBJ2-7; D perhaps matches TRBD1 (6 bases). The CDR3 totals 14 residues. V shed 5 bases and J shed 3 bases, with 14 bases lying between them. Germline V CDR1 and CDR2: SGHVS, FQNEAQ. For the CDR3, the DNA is TGTGCCAGCAGCAACGGACAGCTCGACTACGAGCAGTACTTC. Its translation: CASSNGQLDYEQYF.

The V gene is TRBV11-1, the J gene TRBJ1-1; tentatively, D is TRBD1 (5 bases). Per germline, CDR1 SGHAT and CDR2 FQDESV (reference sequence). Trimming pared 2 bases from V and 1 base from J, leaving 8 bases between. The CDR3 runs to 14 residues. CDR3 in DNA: TGTGCCAGCAGCTTAAGACAGCCGAACACTGAAGCTTTCTTT. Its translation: CASSLRQPNTEAFF.

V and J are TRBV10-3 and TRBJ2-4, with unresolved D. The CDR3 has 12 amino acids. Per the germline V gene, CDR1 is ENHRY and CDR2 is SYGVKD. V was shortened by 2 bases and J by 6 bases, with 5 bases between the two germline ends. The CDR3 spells CAISETVNIQYF. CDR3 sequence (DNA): TGTGCCATCAGTGAGACAGTAAACATTCAGTACTTC.